The clone carrying this T cell receptor (beta chain) appeared a few times. Its antigen is still unknown. This record comes from a study of glioma-infiltrating T cells. V shed 5 bases and J shed 3 bases, with 10 bases lying between them. Germline V gene data show CDR1 as LGHDT and CDR2 as YNNKEL (reference sequence). The CDR3 runs 13 residues. TCR alpha and beta CDR3 regions were amplified from RNA using iRepertoire nested multiplex PCR. One-step reverse transcription and amplification started from about 100-400 ng of tissue mRNA or PBMC total RNA. TCRdb passed the multiplex PCR reads through MiXCR, listing each CDR3 protein once. The table includes 85,000 to 110,000 distinct CDR3 sequences, around 28% detected once. Study observations and caveats: Tissue and blood shared very few CDR3 sequences. Above-expected tissue-blood divergence occurred in all gliomas, most in low-grade ones.

Input material: glioma tissue, nonneoplastic brain tissue, or PBMCs (not recorded which). The V and J genes are TRBV3-1 and TRBJ1-1, with D possibly TRBD1 on 5 matching bases. The clonotype originates from a human donor with low-grade glioma or glioblastoma, undergoing nonglioma brain surgery, or in good health (not recorded which). In DNA, the CDR3 is TGTGCCAGCAGCACCAGGGTAGACACTGAAGCTTTCTTT. As protein: CASSTRVDTEAFF.